The 29 T cell receptor beta chains presented below share a single source sample, sequenced in a study of Graves' ophthalmopathy and Graves' hyperthyroidism. Using RNA transcripts, the TCR beta CDR3 regions were amplified. RT-PCR was first run with HTBI primers, then multiplex PCR in a second round. MiXCR was run by TCRdb on the multiplex PCR reads, yielding one entry per CDR3 protein. Altogether approximately 210,000 distinct CDR3 sequences are present, around 28% being singletons, with the ten largest covering 8.5% to 9.5%. Sequencing was done on a sample of peripheral blood. The receptors stem from a man in his forties or fifties with Graves' ophthalmopathy.

This clonotype occurred many times. The J gene is TRBJ2-7, the V gene TRBV30; D might be TRBD1 or TRBD2, each matching 5 bases. The CDR3 consists of 11 residues. The germline V gene encodes CDR1 GTSNPN and CDR2 SVGIG (reference sequence). V shed 5 bases and J shed 5 bases, with 10 bases lying between them. CDR3 amino acids: CAWGTVHEQYF. The CDR3 nucleotides are TGTGCCTGGGGGACCGTTCACGAGCAGTACTTC.

This clonotype turned up a few times. The chain uses TRBV6-2 or TRBV6-3 and TRBJ1-5; D is uncertain. Trimming left V 2 bases short and J 6 bases short, with 8 bases between. Germline loops: CDR1 MNHEY, CDR2 SVGEGT. The CDR3 is made up of 13 amino acids. Here the CDR3 reads CASSYRAGQPQHF. As DNA, the CDR3 is TGTGCCAGCAGTTACAGGGCAGGTCAGCCCCAGCATTTT.

This clonotype appeared many times. The V gene is TRBV6-5, the J gene TRBJ2-5, with D possibly matching TRBD1 (5 bases). Germline CDR1 reads MNHEY; CDR2 reads SVGAGI. This CDR3 has 13 residues. The V and J ends lost 11 bases and 4 bases respectively, with 17 bases between them. The chain's CDR3 is CAAMEGRVETQYF. Written as DNA, the CDR3 is TGTGCCGCCATGGAAGGCAGGGTAGAGACCCAGTACTTC.

This clonotype was seen many times. A much larger clone differs from this one at a single base, so this may be a read error. The J gene is TRBJ2-5, the V gene TRBV27, with D perhaps TRBD1 or TRBD2 (5 bases each). The CDR3 spans 17 residues. V lost 5 bases and J lost 2, with 21 bases in between. Looked up from germline, CDR1 is MNHEY and CDR2 is SMNVEV (reference sequence). The chain's CDR3 is CASSRLLTGRDQETQYF. CDR3 sequence (DNA): TGTGCCAGCAGTCGCCTACTTACGGGACGGGATCAAGAGACCCAGTACTTC.

This clonotype appeared many times. The V gene is TRBV7-2, the J gene TRBJ2-5, with D unresolved. Germline V gives CDR1 SGHTA, CDR2 FQGNSA. V was cut by 5 bases and J by 6 bases, with 16 bases left in between. The CDR3 loop spans 14 amino acids. CDR3: CASSLYIDTQTQYF. The DNA of the CDR3 is TGTGCCAGCAGCCTATACATAGACACCCAGACCCAGTACTTC.

This clonotype was seen at least ten times. This chain joins TRBV15 and TRBJ2-5; 11 bases map to TRBD2. This CDR3 contains 15 residues. The J segment lost 4 bases and the V segment lost 1 base, leaving 2 bases of the junction unmatched. CDR1 and CDR2 (germline): LNHNV, YYDKDF (reference sequence). CDR3 in amino acids: CATSRVTSGGETQYF. CDR3 bases: TGTGCCACCAGCAGAGTAACTAGCGGGGGAGAGACCCAGTACTTC.

This clonotype was observed at least ten times. The CDR3 coding sequence is TGTGCCAGCAGCTCAAAACAGTACCAAGAGACCCAGTACTTC. It specifies CASSSKQYQETQYF. The rearrangement joins TRBV11-2 to TRBJ2-5; D ambiguous. Germline V gives CDR1 SGHAT, CDR2 FQNNGV. The CDR3 covers 14 residues. Trimming shortened V by 4 bases and J by 0 bases, and 9 bases separated the two germline ends.

This clonotype was seen ten or more times. CDR3 in amino acids: CASSLGPGGNQPQHF. The CDR3 bases are TGCGCCAGCAGCTTGGGCCCGGGCGGCAATCAGCCCCAGCATTTT. The chain recombines TRBV5-1 with TRBJ1-5; D unclear. The V end lost 0 bases, the J end lost 2 bases, and 9 bases lay between the germline ends. The length of the CDR3 is 15 residues. CDR1 is SGHRS, CDR2 YFSETQ, per germline.

This clonotype was picked up many times. The rearrangement uses TRBV6-5 and TRBJ1-5; 7 bases are a match to TRBD1. The length of the CDR3 is 17 residues. Losses at the gene ends were 6 bases for V and 0 bases for J; bases not matched to a gene: 11. Germline CDR1 MNHEY, CDR2 SVGAGI. The CDR3 nucleotides are TGTGCCAGCAGCAAGGGGCAGGGGGTGGGTAGCAATCAGCCCCAGCATTTT. It codes for CASSKGQGVGSNQPQHF.

The DNA for the CDR3 is TGTGCCAGCAGCTGGGGGGCTGGGACAGAAGCTTTCTTT. Protein product: CASSWGAGTEAFF. The genes are TRBV11-1 and TRBJ1-1; a possible D gene is TRBD1 (6 bases). Trimming shortened V by 4 bases and J by 8 bases, and 14 bases separated the two germline ends. This CDR3 has 13 amino acids. Germline V lookup: CDR1 SGHAT, CDR2 FQDESV (reference sequence). Variable domain in full (rest from reference TRBV11-1 and TRBJ1-1): EAEVAQSPRYKITEKSQAVAFWCDPISGHATLYWYRQILGQGPELLVQFQDESVVDDSQLPKDRFSAERLKGVDSTLKIQPAELGDSAMYLCASSWGAGTEAFFGQGTRLTVV.

Ten or more counts support this clonotype. The chain uses TRBV19 and TRBJ1-2, with D perhaps TRBD1 (5 bases). Trimming removed 3 bases from V and 7 bases from J, with 12 bases in between. The CDR3 runs 13 residues. The V gene's germline CDR1 is LNHDA and CDR2 SQIVND (reference sequence). The CDR3 nucleotides are TGTGCCAGTAGTATCGACAGTCGCGCTGGCTACACCTTC. Protein product: CASSIDSRAGYTF.

At least ten counts were recorded for this clonotype. The V call is TRBV6-5, the J call TRBJ1-5; the match to TRBD1 covers 8 bases. This CDR3 has 14 amino acids. Germline values: CDR1 MNHEY, CDR2 SVGAGI. V was pared by 7 bases and J by 6 bases, with 8 bases of the junction left unmatched. This CDR3 reads CASTEDRVGQPQHF. CDR3 nucleotides: TGTGCCAGCACCGAGGACAGGGTGGGTCAGCCCCAGCATTTT.

The sample holds many counts of this clonotype. CDR3 nucleotides: TGTGCCAGCAGTGACAGACAGGGAAGTCAGCCCCAGCATTTT. It is translated as CASSDRQGSQPQHF. This chain joins TRBV6-1 and TRBJ1-5, with 7 positions matching TRBD1. From germline, CDR1 is MNHNS and CDR2 SASEGT. V lost 3 bases, J lost 6 bases, and 5 bases stayed unmatched. This CDR3 region has 14 residues.

This clonotype was recorded at least ten times. V usage is TRBV7-3 and J usage is TRBJ2-7, with D perhaps TRBD2 (5 bases). The ends were cut back, 11 bases at V and 0 bases at J, with 23 bases in the middle. CDR3 size: 16 residues. CDR1 is SGHTA and CDR2 is FQGTGA in the germline V gene. CDR3 loop: CAGPLSPLASSYEQYF. Here the CDR3 DNA reads TGTGCCGGCCCTCTGAGCCCTTTAGCGTCCTCCTACGAGCAGTACTTC.

This clonotype has at least ten counts. The chain carries TRBV20-1 and TRBJ1-5; maybe TRBD1 (5 bases). Germline CDR1 DFQATT, CDR2 SNEGSKA (reference sequence). The V and J ends lost 6 bases and 2 bases respectively, with 11 bases between them. The CDR3 runs to 13 residues. The CDR3 DNA sequence: TGCAGTGCGCAACAGGATGGCAATCAGCCCCAGCATTTT. Translated, it gives CSAQQDGNQPQHF.

This clonotype was picked up many times. V is TRBV18 and J is TRBJ2-7; D gene uncertain. This CDR3 is 14 amino acids long. CDR1 is KGHSH, CDR2 LQKENI, per germline. Trimming shortened V by 2 bases and J by 10 bases, and 18 bases separated the two germline ends. The CDR3 here is CASSPNTLAQRQYF. Written as DNA, the CDR3 is TGTGCCAGCTCACCAAATACCTTGGCGCAACGCCAGTACTTC.

The chain links TRBV20-1 to TRBJ2-5; 11 bases fit TRBD2. J was trimmed by 5 bases and V by 1 base; bases with no gene match: 12. Germline loops: CDR1 DFQATT, CDR2 SNEGSKA (reference sequence). The CDR3 has 17 amino acids. Written as DNA, the CDR3 is TGCAGTGCTAGAGCCCTACTAGCGGGAGCCCCCCGGGAGACCCAGTACTTC. Residues: CSARALLAGAPRETQYF.

The V gene is TRBV28, the J gene TRBJ2-7, with 8 bases lining up with TRBD2. This CDR3 is built from 14 residues. Germline CDR1 is MDHEN and CDR2 is SYDVKM. The ends lost 7 bases at V and 1 base at J; junction bases unmatched: 6. The CDR3 spells CASTRGGASYEQYF. Written as DNA, the CDR3 is TGTGCCAGCACCCGGGGGGGCGCATCCTACGAGCAGTACTTC.

Here the CDR3 reads CASSLAETDYGYTF. Written as DNA, the CDR3 is TGTGCCAGCAGCTTAGCCGAGACAGACTATGGCTACACCTTC. This chain uses TRBV7-8 with TRBJ1-2; maybe TRBD1 (5 bases). The CDR3 has 14 residues. The V gene lost 0 bases and the J gene lost 3 bases, with 8 bases spanning the gap. CDR1 SGHVS and CDR2 FQNEAQ come from the germline V gene. The entire variable domain, with the rest obtained from reference TRBV7-8 and TRBJ1-2, is as follows: GAGVSQSPRYKVAKRGQDVALRCDPISGHVSLFWYQQALGQGPEFLTYFQNEAQLDKSGLPSDRFFAERPEGSVSTLKIQRTQQEDSAVYLCASSLAETDYGYTFGSGTRLTVV.

This clonotype came up many times. The CDR3 bases are TGTGCCAGCAGTGCCGACAGGAGGGACACTGAAGCTTTCTTT. It encodes CASSADRRDTEAFF. V usage is TRBV2 and J usage is TRBJ1-1; D might be TRBD1 (6 bases). The CDR3 is 14 amino acids. CDR1 and CDR2 from the germline V gene are SNHLY and FYNNEI. The V end lost 4 bases, the J end lost 3 bases, and 12 bases lay between the germline ends.

This clonotype showed up many times. The V gene is TRBV30, the J gene TRBJ1-5; 7 bases are a match to TRBD1. The germline V gene encodes CDR1 GTSNPN and CDR2 SVGIG (reference sequence). The length of the CDR3 is 13 residues. The ends lost 1 base at V and 7 bases at J; junction bases unmatched: 4. The chain's CDR3 is CAWSGQGGQPQHF. Here the CDR3 DNA reads TGTGCCTGGAGTGGACAGGGTGGGCAGCCCCAGCATTTT.

This clonotype showed up just once. The rearrangement uses TRBV27 and TRBJ1-2, with 8 bases fitting TRBD1. The CDR3 is 17 residues long. Per the germline V gene, CDR1 is MNHEY and CDR2 is SMNVEV (reference sequence). The V segment lost 5 bases and the J segment 1 base; nucleotides outside the gene matches: 12. The CDR3 here is CASSITQTGVGNYGYTF. DNA for the CDR3: TGTGCCAGCAGTATAACCCAGACAGGGGTGGGTAACTATGGCTACACCTTC.

This clonotype showed up many times. The rearrangement links TRBV4-1 to TRBJ1-5, with D uncertain. V dropped 2 bases and J dropped 7 bases, with 15 bases sitting between them. In germline, CDR1 is MGHRA, CDR2 YSYEKL. The CDR3 spans 15 residues. CDR3 nucleotide sequence: TGCGCCAGCAGCCAAAGGGCCCTAGACGGACAGCCCCAGCATTTT. Translating it yields CASSQRALDGQPQHF.

This clonotype was counted at least ten times. The rearrangement links TRBV27 to TRBJ2-5; no definite D call. CDR3 length: 13 amino acids. Germline V gene sequence: CDR1 MNHEY, CDR2 SMNVEV (reference sequence). The V end lost 5 bases, the J end lost 5 bases, and 12 bases lay between the germline ends. The CDR3: CASSTSTWETQYF. Here the CDR3 DNA reads TGTGCCAGCAGTACCTCCACGTGGGAGACCCAGTACTTC.

This clonotype was counted at least ten times. V and J are TRBV5-1 and TRBJ2-7, with 7 bases that match TRBD1. J was trimmed by 3 bases and V by 2 bases; bases with no gene match: 8. The CDR3 has 15 residues. The germline CDR1 and CDR2 sequences are SGHRS and YFSETQ. The CDR3, as DNA: TGCGCCAGCAGCTTTGGGACAGCAGGGGGCTACGAGCAGTACTTC. This translates into CASSFGTAGGYEQYF.

The chain combines TRBV7-8 with TRBJ2-5; 11 bases align to TRBD2. CDR3 size: 17 residues. Trimming removed 2 bases from V and 5 bases from J; junction bases left unmatched: 10. Germline CDR1 and CDR2: SGHVS and FQNEAQ. CDR3 region: CASSLLVQASGRETQYF. The CDR3 nucleotides are TGTGCCAGCAGCTTACTGGTCCAGGCTAGCGGGAGGGAGACCCAGTACTTC.

A few counts support this clonotype. This chain uses TRBV3-1 with TRBJ2-5, with 10 nucleotides matching TRBD1. CDR3 length: 16 amino acids. Germline-derived CDR1 and CDR2 are LGHDT and YNNKEL (reference sequence). J was trimmed by 2 bases and V by 0 bases; bases with no gene match: 3. CDR3: CASSQEDRGNQETQYF. The CDR3 coding sequence is TGTGCCAGCAGCCAAGAGGACAGGGGGAATCAAGAGACCCAGTACTTC.

The chain carries TRBV6-4 and TRBJ1-2, with D perhaps matching TRBD1 (6 bases). This CDR3 has 15 amino acids. V was trimmed by 3 bases and J by 4 bases, leaving 15 bases between them. Germline lookup yields CDR1 MRHNA and CDR2 SNTAGT. The CDR3 spells CASSEGGTGLYGYTF. Here the CDR3 DNA reads TGTGCCAGCAGTGAAGGGGGGACGGGGCTCTATGGCTACACCTTC.

The rearrangement joins TRBV6-1 to TRBJ1-6, with D perhaps TRBD1 (5 bases). V gave up 3 bases and J gave up 3 bases, with 9 bases separating them. Germline loops: CDR1 MNHNS, CDR2 SASEGT. This CDR3 spans 15 amino acids. CDR3 nucleotide sequence: TGTGCCAGCAGTGACCGGGACGGCTATAATTCACCCCTCCACTTT. This sequence encodes CASSDRDGYNSPLHF.